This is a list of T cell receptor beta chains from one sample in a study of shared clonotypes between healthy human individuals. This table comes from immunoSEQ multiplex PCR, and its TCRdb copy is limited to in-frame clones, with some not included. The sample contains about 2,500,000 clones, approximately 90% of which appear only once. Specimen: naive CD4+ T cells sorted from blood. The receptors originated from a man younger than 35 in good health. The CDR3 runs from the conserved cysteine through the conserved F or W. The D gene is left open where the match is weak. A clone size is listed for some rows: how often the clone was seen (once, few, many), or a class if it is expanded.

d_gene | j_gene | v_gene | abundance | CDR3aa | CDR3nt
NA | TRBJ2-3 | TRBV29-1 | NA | CGMRLTGRDTQYF | TGCGGAATGCGCCTAACAGGACGTGATACGCAGTATTTT
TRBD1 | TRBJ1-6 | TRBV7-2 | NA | CASSLGVGGGTGNSPLHF | TGTGCCAGCAGCTTAGGAGTGGGTGGCGGGACAGGGAATTCACCCCTCCACTTT
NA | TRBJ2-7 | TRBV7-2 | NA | CASSFLGEQYF | TGTGCCAGCAGCTTTCTCGGGGAGCAGTACTTC
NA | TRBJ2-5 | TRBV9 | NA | CASSVGTGYQETQYF | TGTGCCAGCAGCGTAGGGACGGGTTACCAAGAGACCCAGTACTTC
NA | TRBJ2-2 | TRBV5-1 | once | CASSLDSLVVAGELFF | TGCGCCAGCAGCTTGGATTCGCTGGTAGTCGCCGGGGAGCTGTTTTTT
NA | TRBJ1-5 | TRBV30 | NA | CAWSGDYNQPQHF | TGTGCCTGGAGTGGGGACTATAATCAGCCCCAGCATTTT
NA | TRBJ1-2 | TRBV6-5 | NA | CASSLQINYGYTF | TGTGCCAGCAGTCTTCAGATTAACTATGGCTACACCTTC
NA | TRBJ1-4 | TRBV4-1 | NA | CASRTSTTNEKLFF | TGCGCCAGCAGAACAAGTACAACTAATGAAAAACTGTTTTTT
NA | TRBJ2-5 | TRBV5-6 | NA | CASWGRKETQYF | TGTGCCAGTTGGGGCAGGAAAGAGACCCAGTACTTC
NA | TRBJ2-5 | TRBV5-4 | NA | CASSLDGRETQYF | TGTGCCAGCAGCTTGGACGGGCGAGAGACCCAGTACTTC
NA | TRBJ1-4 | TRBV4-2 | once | CASSPSGTATNEKLFF | TGTGCCAGCAGCCCCTCGGGCACTGCAACTAATGAAAAACTGTTTTTT
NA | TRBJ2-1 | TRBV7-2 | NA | CASSLAPARGSYNEQFF | TGTGCCAGCAGCTTAGCCCCCGCCAGGGGATCCTACAATGAGCAGTTCTTC
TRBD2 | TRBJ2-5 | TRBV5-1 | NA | CASSLFGGYGETQYF | TGCGCCAGCAGCTTGTTCGGGGGGTATGGGGAGACCCAGTACTTC
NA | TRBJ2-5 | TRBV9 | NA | CASSDPMGTPLRRETQYF | TGTGCCAGCAGCGACCCCATGGGTACCCCTCTCCGTCGGGAGACCCAGTACTTC
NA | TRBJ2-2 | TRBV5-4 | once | CASSEPLGGGTGELFF | TGTGCCAGCAGCGAACCGCTAGGGGGTGGGACCGGGGAGCTGTTTTTT
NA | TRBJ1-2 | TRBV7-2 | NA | CASSQDGVYGYTF | TGTGCCAGCAGCCAGGACGGTGTCTATGGCTACACCTTC
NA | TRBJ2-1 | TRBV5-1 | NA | CASSLYGESYNEQFF | TGCGCCAGCAGCTTGTATGGGGAGTCCTACAATGAGCAGTTCTTC
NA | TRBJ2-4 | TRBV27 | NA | CASRGPLKNIQYF | TGTGCCAGCAGAGGCCCTCTCAAAAACATTCAGTACTTC
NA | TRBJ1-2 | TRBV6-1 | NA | CASRRGGANYGYTF | TGTGCCAGCAGGCGGGGGGGAGCTAACTATGGCTACACCTTC
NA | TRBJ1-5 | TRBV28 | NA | CASRKPGPRYSNQPQHF | TGTGCCAGCAGAAAACCGGGACCGAGATATAGCAATCAGCCCCAGCATTTT
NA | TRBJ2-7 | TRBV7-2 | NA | CASSLAVGEQYF | TGTGCCAGCAGCTTAGCAGTGGGGGAGCAGTACTTC
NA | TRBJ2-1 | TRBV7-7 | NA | CASSLGSTDEQFF | TGTGCTAGCAGCTTAGGGTCAACCGATGAGCAGTTCTTC
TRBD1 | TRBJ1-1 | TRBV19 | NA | CASSIGGGQTEAFF | TGTGCCAGTAGTATTGGAGGGGGCCAGACTGAAGCTTTCTTT
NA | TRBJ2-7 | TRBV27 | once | CASSPRRGSYEQYF | TGTGCCAGCAGTCCACGCAGGGGTTCCTACGAGCAGTACTTC
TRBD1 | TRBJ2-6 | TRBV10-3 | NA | CAISESRRQGPSIPSGANVLTF | TGTGCCATCAGTGAGTCAAGGCGACAGGGCCCATCGATTCCCTCTGGGGCCAACGTCCTGACTTTC
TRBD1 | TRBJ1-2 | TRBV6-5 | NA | CASSLDRGQPYYGYTF | TGTGCCAGCAGTTTAGACAGGGGCCAACCTTACTATGGCTACACCTTC
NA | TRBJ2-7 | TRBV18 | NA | CASSSAGSEQYF | TGTGCCAGCTCCTCAGCGGGTAGTGAGCAGTACTTC
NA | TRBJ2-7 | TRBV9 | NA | CASSVGGGTYEQYF | TGTGCCAGCAGCGTAGGCGGAGGAACCTACGAGCAGTACTTC
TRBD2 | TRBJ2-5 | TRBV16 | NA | CASSQELAGGPSVETQYF | TGTGCCAGCAGCCAAGAACTAGCGGGGGGGCCTTCAGTCGAGACCCAGTACTTC
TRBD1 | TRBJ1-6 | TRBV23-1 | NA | CASRTGDSHNSPLHF | TGCGCCAGCAGAACCGGGGACAGTCATAATTCACCCCTCCACTTT
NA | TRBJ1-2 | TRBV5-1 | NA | CASSSDYGYTF | TGCGCCAGCAGCTCAGACTATGGCTACACCTTC
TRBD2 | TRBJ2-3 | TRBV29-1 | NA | CSAKLGLAGGPDTQYF | TGCAGCGCTAAATTGGGACTAGCGGGAGGGCCAGATACGCAGTATTTT
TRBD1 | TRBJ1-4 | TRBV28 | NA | CASRHGTGREKLFF | TGTGCCAGCAGACATGGGACAGGGCGTGAAAAACTGTTTTTT
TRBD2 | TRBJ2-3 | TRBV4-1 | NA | CASSQPAGGPISTDTQYF | TGCGCCAGCAGCCAACCAGCGGGAGGGCCGATTAGCACAGATACGCAGTATTTT
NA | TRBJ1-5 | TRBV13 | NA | CASSSGQNNQPQHF | TGTGCCAGCAGCTCCGGACAGAACAATCAGCCCCAGCATTTT
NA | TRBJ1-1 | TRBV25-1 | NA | CAAAGPAGSEAFF | TGTGCCGCGGCTGGGCCAGCCGGATCGGAAGCTTTCTTT
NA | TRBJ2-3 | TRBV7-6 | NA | CASSLGGLPTDTQYF | TGTGCCAGCAGCTTAGGTGGACTACCCACAGATACGCAGTATTTT
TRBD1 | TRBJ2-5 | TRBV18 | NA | CASSPLVGQQETQYF | TGTGCCAGCTCACCGCTTGTGGGACAGCAAGAGACCCAGTACTTC
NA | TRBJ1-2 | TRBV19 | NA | CASESRRQRTGYTF | TGTGCCAGCGAAAGTAGGCGACAGCGGACTGGCTACACCTTC
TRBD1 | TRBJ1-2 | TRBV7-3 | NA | CASSSGTGDYGYTF | TGTGCCAGCAGCTCCGGGACAGGCGATTATGGCTACACCTTC
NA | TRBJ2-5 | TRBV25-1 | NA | CASSEWAGAGETQYF | TGTGCCAGCAGTGAATGGGCCGGGGCGGGAGAGACCCAGTACTTC
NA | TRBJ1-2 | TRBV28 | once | CASSLGTGGDGYTF | TGTGCCAGCAGTCTAGGGACTGGAGGGGATGGCTACACCTTC
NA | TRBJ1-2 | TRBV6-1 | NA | CASSAGSTDYGYTF | TGTGCCAGCAGTGCTGGGAGTACGGACTATGGCTACACCTTC
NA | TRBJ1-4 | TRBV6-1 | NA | CASSGLMGEKLFF | TGTGCCAGCAGTGGCCTGATGGGTGAAAAACTGTTTTTT
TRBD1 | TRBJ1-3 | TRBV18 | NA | CASSPQGQAISGNTIYF | TGTGCCAGCTCACCGCAAGGACAGGCCATCTCTGGAAACACCATATATTTT
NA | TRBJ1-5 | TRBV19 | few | CASSIPGGGGNQPQHF | TGTGCCAGTAGTATTCCTGGCGGGGGTGGCAATCAGCCCCAGCATTTT
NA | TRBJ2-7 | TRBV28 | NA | CASKEAARYEQYF | TGTGCCAGCAAGGAAGCCGCACGCTACGAGCAGTACTTC
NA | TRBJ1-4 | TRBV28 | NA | CASSLSGSGEKLFF | TGTGCCAGCAGTTTGTCGGGAAGTGGTGAAAAACTGTTTTTT
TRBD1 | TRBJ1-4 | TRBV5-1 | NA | CASSFSPTGDNEKLFF | TGCGCCAGCAGCTTTTCCCCGACAGGGGACAATGAAAAACTGTTTTTT
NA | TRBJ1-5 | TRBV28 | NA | CASRVRAGYGNQPQHF | TGTGCCAGCAGAGTCCGGGCAGGGTATGGGAATCAGCCCCAGCATTTT
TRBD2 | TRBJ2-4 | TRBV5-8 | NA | CASTNSGSPRWGGQYF | TGTGCCAGCACCAACAGTGGCAGCCCTCGATGGGGGGGTCAGTACTTC
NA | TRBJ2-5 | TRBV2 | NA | CASSPDTREETQYF | TGTGCCAGCAGTCCGGACACTAGAGAAGAGACCCAGTACTTC